A selection of T cell receptor beta chains follows, all from one sample in a study of liver allograft versus peripheral blood T cells. Using its own MiXCR run on the reads, TCRdb lists one record per CDR3 protein. Counted here are roughly 4,000 distinct CDR3 sequences, 15% to 20% occurring once; the ten biggest clones make up around 15%. These receptors all come from a human patient who had a liver transplant. Some T cells may have originated in the graft donor. The conserved cysteine and the conserved F or W are not part of the CDR3 here. Rows give clone size only sometimes, using once, few, many, or a class for an expanded clone.

TRBJ2-1,TRBV16,medium-sized,ASSHLGSSYNEQF
TRBJ2-6,TRBV28,medium-sized,ASSLGNSGANVLT
TRBJ1-2,TRBV6-6,medium-sized,ASINRDRTSWGYT
TRBJ1-5,TRBV28,NA,ASSLTEDNQPQH
TRBJ2-1,TRBV13,medium-sized,ASSGTGGEQF
TRBJ2-1,TRBV6-5,medium-sized,ASSQGTGRSNEQF
TRBJ1-5,TRBV6-1,medium-sized,ASLGFSNQPQH
TRBJ1-6,TRBV11-2,few,ASSLRGVSYNSPLH
TRBJ2-3,TRBV7-3,NA,ASSPTSGGVDTQY
TRBJ2-7,TRBV27,NA,ASSPSGTGGREQY
TRBJ2-7,TRBV24-1,NA,ATSEWDSANVDEQY
TRBJ2-3,TRBV10-3,medium-sized,AISDWVGDRSTDTQY
TRBJ2-2,TRBV10-1,few,ASSETSDNGELF
TRBJ1-6,TRBV2,NA,ASSEDRANSPLH
TRBJ2-3,TRBV19,NA,ASSLPPGAGTDTQY
TRBJ2-3,TRBV10-1,few,ASSERREGPDTQY
TRBJ1-4,TRBV27,medium-sized,ASSSRQGSGEKLF
TRBJ1-6,TRBV30,NA,AWSWGQDNSPLH
TRBJ2-7,TRBV19,medium-sized,ASSPAGGAGYEQY
TRBJ2-7,TRBV14,few,ASSQFIRSQDRYYEQY
TRBJ2-7,TRBV5-4,NA,ASSGTVGSLVYEQY
TRBJ2-7,TRBV29-1,medium-sized,SVDETGGPYEQY
TRBJ1-6,TRBV5-6,medium-sized,ASSYGQGTSPLH
TRBJ1-1,TRBV27,NA,ASSAGNTEAF
TRBJ1-2,TRBV28,medium-sized,ASSPVGTGGLKDGYT
TRBJ2-5,TRBV28,few,ASSLNSLQETQY
TRBJ2-7,TRBV19,medium-sized,ASSISDSSYEQY
TRBJ1-2,TRBV28,medium-sized,ASSLPGRGGSDGYT
TRBJ1-1,TRBV6-1,medium-sized,ASSETENTEAF
TRBJ2-3,TRBV6-1,medium-sized,ASSEDPGVGVTTDTQY
TRBJ1-5,TRBV16,medium-sized,ASSSGRGDQPQH
TRBJ1-3,TRBV28,medium-sized,ASSTGVSGNTIY
TRBJ2-7,TRBV3-1,few,ASSQDGGAGTPPYEQY
TRBJ2-7,TRBV5-4,many,ASSALGGAGGEQY
TRBJ1-1,TRBV5-6,few,ASSSGTGITEAF
TRBJ2-1,TRBV30,few,AWSILRGSYNEQF
TRBJ2-1,TRBV14,large,ASSPGTSGEQF
TRBJ2-1,TRBV19,medium-sized,ASSNRDGDNEQF
TRBJ2-7,TRBV28,medium-sized,ASSLSPLSYEQY
TRBJ1-5,TRBV20-1,medium-sized,SARFGESNQPQH
TRBJ2-1,TRBV6-5,medium-sized,ASSLSTGRNEQF
TRBJ2-1,TRBV27,medium-sized,ASSGTASSYNEQF
TRBJ1-2,TRBV5-4,medium-sized,ASSLGGARQGYT
TRBJ1-5,TRBV27,large,ASSLTGQSQPQH
TRBJ2-3,TRBV20-1,many,SAGDSLAQY
TRBJ2-7,TRBV28,medium-sized,ASSSRLTYEQY
TRBJ2-7,TRBV29-1,medium-sized,SVVRGGKNEQY
TRBJ2-2,TRBV27,medium-sized,ASSLSPFPSTGELF